This TCR beta chain was observed in a study of response to subunit inactivated influenza vaccine. TCRdb called the RT-PCR reads again in MiXCR, with one record for every CDR3 protein. The table lists 500,000 to 750,000 distinct CDR3 sequences, around 15% of them singletons. This CDR3 is 14 amino acids long. Germline trimming cut 10 bases from V and 7 bases from J; bases unmatched to any gene: 8. CDR1 is MNHNS and CDR2 is SASEGT in the germline V gene. The sequences come from PBMCs from blood, collected 11 to 12 days after vaccination. This TCR was recovered from a man aged 50 to 59 who received an inactivated influenza vaccine. J is TRBJ1-6 and V is TRBV6-1; 9 bases align to TRBD1. This chain's CDR3 is CATMGQGGNSPLHF. DNA for the CDR3: TGTGCCACCATGGGACAGGGAGGGAATTCACCCCTCCACTTT.